Listed below are T cell receptor beta chains from one sample, sequenced in a study of blood T cell repertoires in COVID-19. Sequencing was performed with immunoSEQ multiplex PCR; in TCRdb, only in-frame clones are kept and a portion is missing. Of roughly 78,000 clones listed, approximately 85% are singletons. Sequenced material: peripheral blood. These receptors were obtained from a man over 45 with acute or convalescent COVID-19. Each CDR3 is given with its conserved first and last residue. Fields, in order: V gene, J gene, D gene, clone size, CDR3 DNA, CDR3 protein. D genes are given only for firm matches. Size is stated for part of the rows, as once, few or many counts, or as a class when the clone is expanded.

V gene: TRBV6-5; J gene: TRBJ2-7; D gene: -; clone size: -; CDR3 DNA: TGTGCCAGCAGTTACTCGAAAATTGAGGAGGGCTACGAGCAGTACTTC; CDR3 protein: CASSYSKIEEGYEQYF
V gene: TRBV3-1/TRBV3-2; J gene: TRBJ1-2; D gene: -; clone size: -; CDR3 DNA: TGTGCCAGCAGCCAACAGGGCGGGGGAAACTATGGCTACACCTTC; CDR3 protein: CASSQQGGGNYGYTF
V gene: TRBV10-3; J gene: TRBJ2-2; D gene: -; clone size: -; CDR3 DNA: TGTGCCATCAGTGGAAAGCCGAACACCGGGGAGCTGTTTTTT; CDR3 protein: CAISGKPNTGELFF
V gene: TRBV7-8; J gene: TRBJ2-4; D gene: TRBD1; clone size: -; CDR3 DNA: TGTGCCAGCAGCCAAGCCAGATCCGGGACAGGGGGCCTCAAAAACATTCAGTACTTC; CDR3 protein: CASSQARSGTGGLKNIQYF
V gene: TRBV5-1; J gene: TRBJ1-1; D gene: TRBD1; clone size: -; CDR3 DNA: TGCGCCAGCAGCGACAGGGGGCGGAACACTGAAGCTTTCTTT; CDR3 protein: CASSDRGRNTEAFF
V gene: TRBV9; J gene: TRBJ1-3; D gene: -; clone size: -; CDR3 DNA: TGTGCCAGCAGCCCAGAGGCGGCCTCTGGAAACACCATATATTTT; CDR3 protein: CASSPEAASGNTIYF
V gene: TRBV5-1; J gene: TRBJ1-1; D gene: -; clone size: -; CDR3 DNA: TGCGCCAGCAGCTTGGGAGAACTGAACACTGAAGCTTTCTTT; CDR3 protein: CASSLGELNTEAFF
V gene: TRBV2; J gene: TRBJ1-2; D gene: -; clone size: -; CDR3 DNA: TGTGCCAGCAGTGAAGAGTCTAGGGCGGGTGGCGGCTACACCTTC; CDR3 protein: CASSEESRAGGGYTF
V gene: TRBV21-1; J gene: TRBJ2-1; D gene: -; clone size: -; CDR3 DNA: -; CDR3 protein: CASSKWGQGSNEQFF
V gene: TRBV10-1; J gene: TRBJ1-2; D gene: -; clone size: -; CDR3 DNA: TGCGCCAGCAGTGAGCGGGGGAGCTACGGCTACACCTTC; CDR3 protein: CASSERGSYGYTF
V gene: TRBV6-1; J gene: TRBJ1-2; D gene: TRBD1; clone size: few; CDR3 DNA: TGTGCCAGCAGTGATCCACCACTCCGGGACAGGGGACGACTCTATGGCTACACCTTC; CDR3 protein: CASSDPPLRDRGRLYGYTF
V gene: TRBV5-1; J gene: TRBJ2-7; D gene: TRBD1; clone size: -; CDR3 DNA: TGCGCCAGCAGCCTCGAGGACAGGGGGCGTGACGAGCAGTACTTC; CDR3 protein: CASSLEDRGRDEQYF
V gene: TRBV27; J gene: TRBJ2-3; D gene: -; clone size: -; CDR3 DNA: TGTGCCAGCAGTTTCTATGGCAGGGCAGCCACAGATACGCAGTATTTT; CDR3 protein: CASSFYGRAATDTQYF
V gene: TRBV6-2/TRBV6-3; J gene: TRBJ2-4; D gene: -; clone size: once; CDR3 DNA: TGTGCCAGCAGCTTCAGGCCCTTAGCCAAAAACATTCAGTACTTC; CDR3 protein: CASSFRPLAKNIQYF
V gene: TRBV6-1; J gene: TRBJ1-5; D gene: TRBD1; clone size: -; CDR3 DNA: TGTGCCAGCAGTGAAGTGACAGGGGCTAATCAGCCCCAGCATTTT; CDR3 protein: CASSEVTGANQPQHF
V gene: TRBV6-6; J gene: TRBJ2-5; D gene: TRBD2; clone size: -; CDR3 DNA: TGTGCCAGCAGCCGGACTAGCGGGGGGCAAGAGACCCAGTACTTC; CDR3 protein: CASSRTSGGQETQYF
V gene: TRBV29-1; J gene: TRBJ2-3; D gene: TRBD1; clone size: -; CDR3 DNA: TGCAGCGTTGAAGATTGGACAGGGGGCACAGATACGCAGTATTTT; CDR3 protein: CSVEDWTGGTDTQYF
V gene: TRBV9; J gene: TRBJ2-3; D gene: -; clone size: -; CDR3 DNA: TGTGCCAGCAGCGTAGATAAAGATACGCAGTATTTT; CDR3 protein: CASSVDKDTQYF
V gene: TRBV20-1; J gene: TRBJ1-3; D gene: -; clone size: -; CDR3 DNA: TGCAGTGCCAGTCAGGGGCCTGGAAACACCATATATTTT; CDR3 protein: CSASQGPGNTIYF
V gene: TRBV6-5; J gene: TRBJ1-6; D gene: TRBD1; clone size: -; CDR3 DNA: TGTGCCAGCAGACAGGGGGTTAATTCACCCCTCCACTTT; CDR3 protein: CASRQGVNSPLHF
V gene: TRBV7-6; J gene: TRBJ1-1; D gene: TRBD1; clone size: -; CDR3 DNA: TGTGCCAGCAGCTTAAGACAGGGGAACACTGAAGCTTTCTTT; CDR3 protein: CASSLRQGNTEAFF
V gene: TRBV5-1; J gene: TRBJ1-5; D gene: -; clone size: -; CDR3 DNA: TGCGCCAGCAGCTTGGGAGGAGTAACAGGCCCTTATCAGCCCCAGCATTTT; CDR3 protein: CASSLGGVTGPYQPQHF
V gene: TRBV5-6; J gene: TRBJ1-4; D gene: -; clone size: -; CDR3 DNA: TGTGCCAGCAGCTTGGGCTCAGTCAATGAAAAACTGTTTTTT; CDR3 protein: CASSLGSVNEKLFF
V gene: TRBV10-3; J gene: TRBJ2-5; D gene: TRBD2; clone size: -; CDR3 DNA: TGTGCCATCAGCAATAGCGGGGGGGAAGAGACCCAGTACTTC; CDR3 protein: CAISNSGGEETQYF
V gene: TRBV6-5; J gene: TRBJ1-4; D gene: TRBD1; clone size: -; CDR3 DNA: TGTGCCAGCACCACAGGGGCAACTAATGAAAAACTGTTTTTT; CDR3 protein: CASTTGATNEKLFF
V gene: TRBV10-3; J gene: TRBJ1-3; D gene: -; clone size: -; CDR3 DNA: TGTGCCATCAGTCGGGAGAGCTCTGGAAACACCATATATTTT; CDR3 protein: CAISRESSGNTIYF
V gene: TRBV4-2; J gene: TRBJ1-4; D gene: -; clone size: -; CDR3 DNA: TGTGCCAGCAGCCGAGAGGGCGGGGAGGGTCAGGGAAAACTGTTTTTT; CDR3 protein: CASSREGGEGQGKLFF
V gene: TRBV5-1; J gene: TRBJ2-5; D gene: TRBD1; clone size: -; CDR3 DNA: TGCGCCAGCAGCTCCGGGACAGGAGAGACCCAGTACTTC; CDR3 protein: CASSSGTGETQYF
V gene: TRBV18; J gene: TRBJ2-3; D gene: -; clone size: -; CDR3 DNA: TGTGCCAGCTTCGGGGGATACACAGATACGCAGTATTTT; CDR3 protein: CASFGGYTDTQYF
V gene: TRBV15; J gene: TRBJ1-2; D gene: -; clone size: -; CDR3 DNA: TGTGCCACCAGCAGAGATGGCCTTACCTATGGCTACACCTTC; CDR3 protein: CATSRDGLTYGYTF
V gene: TRBV2; J gene: TRBJ1-4; D gene: TRBD1; clone size: once; CDR3 DNA: TGTGCCAGCAGTGTCTTCGGACAGGGGGCGAAGAAACTGTTTTTT; CDR3 protein: CASSVFGQGAKKLFF
V gene: TRBV6-5; J gene: TRBJ1-6; D gene: TRBD1; clone size: few; CDR3 DNA: TGTGCCAGCAGTTTTCAGACAGGGAATAATTCACCCCTCCACTTT; CDR3 protein: CASSFQTGNNSPLHF
V gene: TRBV5-4; J gene: TRBJ2-7; D gene: -; clone size: -; CDR3 DNA: TGTGCCAGCAGCTTGCACACTACCTACGAGCAGTACTTC; CDR3 protein: CASSLHTTYEQYF
V gene: TRBV13; J gene: TRBJ2-3; D gene: TRBD1; clone size: once; CDR3 DNA: TGTGCCAGCAGCTTCAAGCTGACAGGGGCGGCAGATACGCAGTATTTT; CDR3 protein: CASSFKLTGAADTQYF